This entry concerns a single TCR beta chain. V was cut by 7 bases and J by 5 bases, with 12 bases left in between. The CDR3 is 13 amino acids. Germline assignment: CDR1 MNHEY and CDR2 SVGAGI. This specimen belongs to a study of blood T cell repertoires in COVID-19. Turning to the study itself: Sites in the United States, Italy and Spain provided acute and convalescent COVID-19 samples. The analysed material was cDNA or gDNA that came from T cells, B-cell-depleted T cells, or PBMCs.

Produced via immunoSEQ multiplex PCR; TCRdb's table is partial and in-frame only. The sample carries 110,000 or so clones, around 84% recorded once. The clonotype comes from a human donor in a cohort sampled during active COVID-19. Material: peripheral blood. The chain links TRBV6-5 to TRBJ1-5; tentatively, D is TRBD1 (5 bases). CDR3 nucleotides: TGTGCCAGCAAGGTTGGGGCGGATCAGCCCCAGCATTTT. It codes for CASKVGADQPQHF.